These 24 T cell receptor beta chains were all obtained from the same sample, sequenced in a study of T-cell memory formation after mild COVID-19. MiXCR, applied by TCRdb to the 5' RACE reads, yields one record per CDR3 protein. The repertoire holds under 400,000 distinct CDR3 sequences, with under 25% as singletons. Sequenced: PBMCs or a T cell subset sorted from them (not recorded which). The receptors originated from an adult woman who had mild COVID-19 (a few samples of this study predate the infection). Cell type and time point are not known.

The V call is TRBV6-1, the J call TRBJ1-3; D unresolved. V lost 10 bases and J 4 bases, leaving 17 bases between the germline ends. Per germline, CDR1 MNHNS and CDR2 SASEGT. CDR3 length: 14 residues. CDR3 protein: CAIRPELAGNTIYF. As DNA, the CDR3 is TGTGCCATCAGACCGGAGCTAGCGGGAAACACCATATATTTT.

The CDR3, as DNA: TGTGCCAGCAGTGCCCGGGACAGGGGGCCCAATGAGCAGTTCTTC. It encodes CASSARDRGPNEQFF. The J gene is TRBJ2-1, the V gene TRBV12-3 or TRBV12-4; TRBD1 matches 12 bases. V gave up 5 bases and J gave up 6 bases; unmatched junction bases: 5. The length of the CDR3 is 15 residues.

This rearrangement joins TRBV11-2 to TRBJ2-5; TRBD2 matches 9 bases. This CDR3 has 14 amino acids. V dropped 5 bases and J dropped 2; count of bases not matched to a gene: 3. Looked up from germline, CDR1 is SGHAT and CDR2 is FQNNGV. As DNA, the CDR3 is TGTGCCAGCAGCCGGACTAGCGTACAAGAGACCCAGTACTTC. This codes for CASSRTSVQETQYF.

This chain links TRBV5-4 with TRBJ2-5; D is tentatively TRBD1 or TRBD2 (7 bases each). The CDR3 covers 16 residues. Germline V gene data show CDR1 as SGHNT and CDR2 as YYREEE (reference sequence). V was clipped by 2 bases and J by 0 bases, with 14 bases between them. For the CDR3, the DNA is TGTGCCAGCAGCTTAGCGGGACAGATGTACCAAGAGACCCAGTACTTC. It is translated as CASSLAGQMYQETQYF.

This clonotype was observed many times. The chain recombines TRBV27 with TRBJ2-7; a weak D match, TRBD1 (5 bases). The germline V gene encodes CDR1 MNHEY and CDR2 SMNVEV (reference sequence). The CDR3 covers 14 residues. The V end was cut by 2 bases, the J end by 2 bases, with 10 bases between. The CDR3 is CASSLKGFAYEQYF. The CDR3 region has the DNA TGTGCCAGCAGTTTAAAGGGGTTTGCCTACGAGCAGTACTTC.

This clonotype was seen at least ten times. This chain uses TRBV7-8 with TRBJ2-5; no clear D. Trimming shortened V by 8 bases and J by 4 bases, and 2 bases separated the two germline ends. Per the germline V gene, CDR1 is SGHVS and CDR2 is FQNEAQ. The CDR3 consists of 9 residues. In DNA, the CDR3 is TGTGCCAGCGGAGAGACCCAGTACTTC. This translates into CASGETQYF.

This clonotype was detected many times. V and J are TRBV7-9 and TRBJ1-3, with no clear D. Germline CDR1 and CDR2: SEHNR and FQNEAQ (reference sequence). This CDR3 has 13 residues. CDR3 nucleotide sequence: TGTGCAGGAGGGCTTAGCTCTGGAAACACCATATATTTT. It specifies CAGGLSSGNTIYF. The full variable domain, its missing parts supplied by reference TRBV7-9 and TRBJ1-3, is DTGVSQNPRHKITKRGQNVTFRCDPISEHNRLYWYRQTLGQGPEFLTYFQNEAQLEKSRLLSDRFSAERPKGSFSTLEIQRTEQGDSAMYLCAGGLSSGNTIYFGEGSWLTVV.

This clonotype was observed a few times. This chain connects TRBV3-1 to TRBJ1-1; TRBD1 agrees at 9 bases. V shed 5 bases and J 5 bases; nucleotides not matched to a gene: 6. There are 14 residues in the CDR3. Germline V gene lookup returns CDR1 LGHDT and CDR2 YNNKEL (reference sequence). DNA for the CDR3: TGTGCCAGCAGCTCACAGGGGGCGGGAACTGAAGCTTTCTTT. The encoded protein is CASSSQGAGTEAFF.

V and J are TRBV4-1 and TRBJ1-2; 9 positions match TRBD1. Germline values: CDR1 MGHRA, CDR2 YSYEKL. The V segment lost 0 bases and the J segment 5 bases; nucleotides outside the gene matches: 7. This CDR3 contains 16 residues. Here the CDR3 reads CASSQDLGTGWYGYTF. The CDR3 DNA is TGCGCCAGCAGCCAAGATTTGGGGACAGGGTGGTATGGCTACACCTTC.

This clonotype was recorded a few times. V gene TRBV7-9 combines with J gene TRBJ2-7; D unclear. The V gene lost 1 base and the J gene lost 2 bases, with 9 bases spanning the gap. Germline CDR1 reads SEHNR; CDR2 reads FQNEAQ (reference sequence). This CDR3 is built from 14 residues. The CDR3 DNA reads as TGTGCCAGCAGCTTAGATTGGTTGACCTACGAGCAGTACTTC. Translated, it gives CASSLDWLTYEQYF. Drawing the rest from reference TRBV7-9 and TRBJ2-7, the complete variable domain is DTGVSQNPRHKITKRGQNVTFRCDPISEHNRLYWYRQTLGQGPEFLTYFQNEAQLEKSRLLSDRFSAERPKGSFSTLEIQRTEQGDSAMYLCASSLDWLTYEQYFGPGTRLTVT.

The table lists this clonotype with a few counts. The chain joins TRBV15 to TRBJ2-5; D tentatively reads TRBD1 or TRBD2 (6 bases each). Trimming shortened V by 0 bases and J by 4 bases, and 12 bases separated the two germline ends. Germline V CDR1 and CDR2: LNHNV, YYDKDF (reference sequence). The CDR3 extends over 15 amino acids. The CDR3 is CATSRDRGGGETQYF. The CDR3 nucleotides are TGTGCCACCAGCAGAGATCGAGGAGGGGGAGAGACCCAGTACTTC.

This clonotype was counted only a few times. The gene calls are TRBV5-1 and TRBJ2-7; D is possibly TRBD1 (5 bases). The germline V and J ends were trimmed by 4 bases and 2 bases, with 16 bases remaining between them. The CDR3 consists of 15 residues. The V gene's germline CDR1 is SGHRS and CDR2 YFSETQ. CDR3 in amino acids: CASSPSPGQAYEQYF. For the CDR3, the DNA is TGCGCCAGCAGCCCCTCCCCCGGACAAGCCTACGAGCAGTACTTC.

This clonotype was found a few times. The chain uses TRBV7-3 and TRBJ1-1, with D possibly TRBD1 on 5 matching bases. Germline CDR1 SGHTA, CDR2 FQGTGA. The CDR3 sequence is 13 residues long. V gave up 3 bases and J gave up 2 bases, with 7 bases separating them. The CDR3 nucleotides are TGTGCCAGCAGCTTGACAGACAACACTGAAGCTTTCTTT. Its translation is CASSLTDNTEAFF.

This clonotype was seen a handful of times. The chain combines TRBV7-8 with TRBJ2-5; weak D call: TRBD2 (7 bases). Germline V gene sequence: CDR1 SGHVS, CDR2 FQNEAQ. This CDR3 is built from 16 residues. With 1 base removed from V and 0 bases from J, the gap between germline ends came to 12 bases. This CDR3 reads CASSLVTGGYQETQYF. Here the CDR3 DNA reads TGTGCCAGCAGCTTAGTAACGGGGGGCTACCAAGAGACCCAGTACTTC.

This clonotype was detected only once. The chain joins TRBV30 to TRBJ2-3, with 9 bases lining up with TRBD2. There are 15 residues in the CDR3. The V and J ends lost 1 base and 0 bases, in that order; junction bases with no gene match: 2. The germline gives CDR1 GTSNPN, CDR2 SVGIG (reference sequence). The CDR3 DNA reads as TGTGCCTGGAGTGGACTAGCGGCTAGCACAGATACGCAGTATTTT. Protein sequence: CAWSGLAASTDTQYF.

The CDR3 sequence is CSVGGLAVYEQYF. DNA of the CDR3: TGCAGCGTAGGGGGACTAGCGGTCTACGAGCAGTACTTC. This rearrangement joins TRBV29-1 to TRBJ2-7, with 11 bases lining up with TRBD2. Losses at the gene ends were 6 bases for V and 3 bases for J; bases not matched to a gene: 4. CDR3 size: 13 residues. Germline V gene sequence: CDR1 SQVTM, CDR2 ANQGSEA.

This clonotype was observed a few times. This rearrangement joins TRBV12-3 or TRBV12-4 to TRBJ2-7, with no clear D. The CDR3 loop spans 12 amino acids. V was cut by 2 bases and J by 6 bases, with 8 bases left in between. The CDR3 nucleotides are TGTGCCAGCAGTTTATCCTGGGTCGAGCAGTACTTC. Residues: CASSLSWVEQYF.

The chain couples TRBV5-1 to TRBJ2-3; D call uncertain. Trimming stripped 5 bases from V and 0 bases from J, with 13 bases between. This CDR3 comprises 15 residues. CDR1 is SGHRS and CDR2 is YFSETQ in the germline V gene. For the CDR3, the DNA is TGCGCCAGCAGGTTGACGTCGGTCAGCACAGATACGCAGTATTTT. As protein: CASRLTSVSTDTQYF.

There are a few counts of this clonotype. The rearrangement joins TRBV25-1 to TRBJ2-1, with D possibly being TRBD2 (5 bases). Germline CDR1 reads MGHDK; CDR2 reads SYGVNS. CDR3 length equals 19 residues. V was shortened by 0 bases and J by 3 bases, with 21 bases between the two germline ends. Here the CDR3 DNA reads TGTGCCAGCAGTGAATATCGAAGCGGCGGATTACTTCTCTACAATGAGCAGTTCTTC. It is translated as CASSEYRSGGLLLYNEQFF.

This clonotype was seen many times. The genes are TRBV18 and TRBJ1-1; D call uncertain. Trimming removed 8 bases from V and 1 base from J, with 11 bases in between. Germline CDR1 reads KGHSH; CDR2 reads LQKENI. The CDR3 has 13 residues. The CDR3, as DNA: TGTGCCAGCAGCCCGACGGGGAACACTGAAGCTTTCTTT. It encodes CASSPTGNTEAFF. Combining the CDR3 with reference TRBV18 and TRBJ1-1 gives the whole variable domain NAGVMQNPRHLVRRRGQEARLRCSPMKGHSHVYWYRQLPEEGLKFMVYLQKENIIDESGMPKERFSAEFPKEGPSILRIQQVVRGDSAAYFCASSPTGNTEAFFGQGTRLTVV.

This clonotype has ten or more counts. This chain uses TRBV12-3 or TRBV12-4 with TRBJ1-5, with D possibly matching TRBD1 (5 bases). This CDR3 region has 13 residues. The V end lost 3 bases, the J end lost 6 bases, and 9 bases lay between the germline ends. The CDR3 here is CASSLRGSQPQHF. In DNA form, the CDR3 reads TGTGCCAGCAGTTTGAGGGGTTCTCAGCCCCAGCATTTT.

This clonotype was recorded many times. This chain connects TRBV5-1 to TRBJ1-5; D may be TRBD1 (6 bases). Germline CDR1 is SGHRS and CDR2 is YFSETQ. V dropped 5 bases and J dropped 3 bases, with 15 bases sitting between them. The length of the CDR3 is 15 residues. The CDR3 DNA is TGCGCCAGCAGTCCACAGGGCCTCAACAATCAGCCCCAGCATTTT. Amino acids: CASSPQGLNNQPQHF.

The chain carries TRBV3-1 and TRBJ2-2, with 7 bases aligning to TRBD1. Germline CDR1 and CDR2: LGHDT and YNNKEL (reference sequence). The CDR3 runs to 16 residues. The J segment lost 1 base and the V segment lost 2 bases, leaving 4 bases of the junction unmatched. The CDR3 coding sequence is TGTGCCAGCAGCCAATGGACAGGAGAGAACACCGGGGAGCTGTTTTTT. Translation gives CASSQWTGENTGELFF.

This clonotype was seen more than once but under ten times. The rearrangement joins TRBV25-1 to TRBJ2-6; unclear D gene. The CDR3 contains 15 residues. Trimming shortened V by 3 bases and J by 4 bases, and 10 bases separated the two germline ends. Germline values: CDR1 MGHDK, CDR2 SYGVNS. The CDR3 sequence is CASSDEVAGANVLTF. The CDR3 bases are TGTGCCAGCAGTGACGAGGTCGCCGGGGCCAACGTCCTGACTTTC.